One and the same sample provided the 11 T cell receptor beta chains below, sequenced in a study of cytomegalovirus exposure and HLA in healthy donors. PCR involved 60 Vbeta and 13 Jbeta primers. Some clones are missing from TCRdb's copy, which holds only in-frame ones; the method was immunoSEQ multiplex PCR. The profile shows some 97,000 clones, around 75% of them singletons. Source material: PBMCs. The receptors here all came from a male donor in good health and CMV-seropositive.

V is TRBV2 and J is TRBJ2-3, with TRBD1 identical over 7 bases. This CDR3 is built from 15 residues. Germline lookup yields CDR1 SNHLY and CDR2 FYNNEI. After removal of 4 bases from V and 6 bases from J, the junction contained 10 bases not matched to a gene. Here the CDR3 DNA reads TGTGCCAGCAGTGCGGACAGGTTCGAGGTGGATACGCAGTATTTT. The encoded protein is CASSADRFEVDTQYF.

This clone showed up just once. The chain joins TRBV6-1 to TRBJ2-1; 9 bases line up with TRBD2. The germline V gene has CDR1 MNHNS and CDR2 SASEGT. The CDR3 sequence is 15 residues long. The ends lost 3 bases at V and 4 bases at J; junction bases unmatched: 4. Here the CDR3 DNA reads TGTGCCAGCAGTGACGATAGCGGGGGATACAATGAGCAGTTCTTC. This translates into CASSDDSGGYNEQFF.

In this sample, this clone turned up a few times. Written as DNA, the CDR3 is TGTGCCAGTACTTCAGGATTGACAGCGAACACTGAAGCTTTCTTT. Its protein is CASTSGLTANTEAFF. The J gene is TRBJ1-1, the V gene TRBV19; tentative D call: TRBD1 (5 bases). CDR3 length: 15 amino acids. Looked up from germline, CDR1 is LNHDA and CDR2 is SQIVND (reference sequence). The V end lost 7 bases, the J end lost 1 base, and 16 bases lay between the germline ends.

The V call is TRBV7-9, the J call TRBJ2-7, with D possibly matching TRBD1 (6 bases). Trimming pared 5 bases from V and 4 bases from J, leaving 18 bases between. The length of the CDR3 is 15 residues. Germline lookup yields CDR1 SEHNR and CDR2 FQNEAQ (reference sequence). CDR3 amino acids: CASSPTGLLQYEQYF. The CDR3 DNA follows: TGTGCCAGCAGCCCCACAGGGCTACTCCAGTACGAGCAGTACTTC.

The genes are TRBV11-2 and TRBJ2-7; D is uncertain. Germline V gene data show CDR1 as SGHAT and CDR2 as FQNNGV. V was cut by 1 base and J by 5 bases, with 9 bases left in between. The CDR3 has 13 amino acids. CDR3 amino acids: CASSLGIRDEQYF. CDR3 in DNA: TGTGCCAGCAGCTTAGGGATCCGGGACGAGCAGTACTTC.

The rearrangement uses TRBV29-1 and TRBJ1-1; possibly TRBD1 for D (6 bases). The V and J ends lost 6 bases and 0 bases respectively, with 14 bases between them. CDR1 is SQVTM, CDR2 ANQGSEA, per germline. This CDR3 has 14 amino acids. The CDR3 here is CSVRGGQLNTEAFF. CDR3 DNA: TGCAGCGTCCGGGGTGGACAGTTGAACACTGAAGCTTTCTTT.

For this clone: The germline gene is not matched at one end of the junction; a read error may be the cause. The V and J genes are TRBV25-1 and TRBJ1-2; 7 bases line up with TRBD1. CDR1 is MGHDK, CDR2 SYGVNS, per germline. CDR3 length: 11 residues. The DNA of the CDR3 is TGCGCGGGACAGTTGAACTATGGCTACACCTTC. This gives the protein CAGQLNYGYTF.

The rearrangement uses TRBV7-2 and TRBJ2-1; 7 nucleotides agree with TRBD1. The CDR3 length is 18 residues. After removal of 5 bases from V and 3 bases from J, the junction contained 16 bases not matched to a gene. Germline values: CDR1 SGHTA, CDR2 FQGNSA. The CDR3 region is CASSPSLTGVGLYNEQFF. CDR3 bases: TGTGCCAGCAGCCCCTCCCTCACAGGGGTGGGCCTCTACAATGAGCAGTTCTTC.

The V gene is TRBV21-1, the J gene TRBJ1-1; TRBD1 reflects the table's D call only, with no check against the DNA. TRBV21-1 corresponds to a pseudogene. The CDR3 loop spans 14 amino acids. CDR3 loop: CASSKKDRNTEAFF. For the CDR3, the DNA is TGTGCCAGCAGCAAAAAGGACAGGAACACTGAAGCTTTCTTT.

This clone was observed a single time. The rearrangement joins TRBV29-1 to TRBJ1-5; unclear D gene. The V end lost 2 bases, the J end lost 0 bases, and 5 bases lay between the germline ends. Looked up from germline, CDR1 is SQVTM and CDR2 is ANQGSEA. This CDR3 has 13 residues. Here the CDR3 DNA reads TGCAGCGTTGAAACGAGTAGCAATCAGCCCCAGCATTTT. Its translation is CSVETSSNQPQHF.

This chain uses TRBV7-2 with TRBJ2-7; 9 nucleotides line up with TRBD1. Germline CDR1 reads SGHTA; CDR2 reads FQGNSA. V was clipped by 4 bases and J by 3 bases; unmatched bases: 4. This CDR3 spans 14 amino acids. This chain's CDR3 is CASSSQGAIYEQYF. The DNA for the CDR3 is TGTGCCAGCAGCTCACAGGGGGCTATCTACGAGCAGTACTTC.